The T cell receptor (beta chain) under discussion was sequenced for a study of cytomegalovirus exposure and HLA in healthy donors (dated by TCRdb to about 2017). The study in broad terms: An earlier analysis of more than 550 of the donors reported over 250 Gb of sequence data and about 120 million unique TCR beta sequences obtained from around 170 million T cells. Typing coverage differed by locus: A, B, C, DRB1 and DQB1 were typed in about 620-640 donors, DQA1 in around 500, DPA1 in nearly 610, and DPB1 in 472. To decide whether each TCR beta V gene segment behaved as functional or pseudogenic, an earlier analysis of approximately 590 of the donors relied on high-throughput TCR beta sequencing. An early release that covered roughly 600 HLA-typed donors contained about 290 gigabases of sequencing data and about 84 million unique TCR sequences. The study was designed to test whether signatures of past pathogen exposure could be identified by cataloging public T cell receptors. Along with the roughly 670-subject first cohort, a separate validation cohort of over a hundred different subjects was used. HLA typing covered class I and class II loci at four-digit resolution. The genetic ancestry cluster associated with self-reported Caucasian donors included 81% of the 398 genotyped donors. The later analysis used no new phenotypic data to find candidate immune exposures, relying instead on TCR beta sequences and their occurrence across donors. Because of strong linkage in the cohort, five DR-DQ haplotypes were treated as single units for association and clustering. In a later analysis, previously published TCR beta repertoires from 600 to 850 donors were re-analyzed and high-resolution HLA genotyping was added so that TCR occurrence patterns could be studied. A later genetic analysis took genome-wide SNP genotypes for about 65% of the 666 donors and used that subset as a discovery cohort. Across 398 genotyped donors of the cohort, an average of about 250,000 unique TCR beta nucleotide sequences per donor were sequenced, and approximately 17% of those sequences were non-productive. Donor age, sex, ethnicity and CMV serostatus were collected together with the repertoire data. The study combined high-throughput TCR immunosequencing, statistical association of individual TCRs with disease status, and machine learning to predict cytomegalovirus infection status. Every discovery cohort repertoire had been produced on one sequencing platform. The study profiled the T cell repertoires of about 720 subjects by immunosequencing and related them to cytomegalovirus serostatus.

Paper-wide results and their limitations: A further reported finding was that TCR beta sequences accurately predicted the HLA-A and HLA-B alleles for most subjects in the first cohort. Because counts were too low, approximately 18 rarely observed V segments, including chromosome 9 orphons, were excluded from the earlier analysis of 587 of the donors. In vitro tests confirmed that a few of the cytomegalovirus-associated TCR beta chains recognize cytomegalovirus antigens. The study listed 150 to 200 TCR beta chains as associated with cytomegalovirus. Because some donors lacked HLA typing at each locus, the association tests relied only on the typed subset. In a later analysis, most CMV-associated TCR beta chains were found to appear HLA-restricted, with HLA associations seemingly driven largely by CMV exposure. Presence/absence analyses assumed roughly uniform sequencing depth across donors, an assumption that may not hold. A later genetic analysis associated a missense DCLRE1C variant with V-gene and J-gene trimming of TCR beta chains, and an independent cohort replicated the association. Compared with the approximately 670-donor mean, donors in an Asian-associated ancestry cluster had fewer N-insertions in productive TCRs, according to a later genetic analysis. According to a later analysis, TCR association rates differed among HLA loci, with DRB1 alleles showing the most associated TCRs and HLA-C alleles showing the fewest. Assigning TCR associations to individual alleles was difficult when HLA alleles, especially DR and DQ, strongly co-occurred. Correlated functional status among segregating V segments might reflect linkage disequilibrium, but an unknown experimental factor could not be ruled out. In a later analysis, HLA-associated TCR beta chains were found to be more clonally expanded and to have lower generation probabilities than equally common non-associated chains. According to a later analysis, parvovirus B19, influenza, CMV and Epstein-Barr virus appeared linked to several top co-occurrence clusters. Some IMGT-functional V segments, including TRBV6-2 and TRBV6-3, could not be told apart with the 87-base-pair reads, so those segments were excluded. The only immune exposure information available for the cohort was CMV serostatus. In a later analysis, around 17,000 TCR beta sequences were associated with specific HLA alleles at a false discovery rate of 0.05. In an earlier analysis of 500 to 650 of the donors, most TCR beta V segments appeared in productive rearrangements about 90% or about 30% of the time, broadly matching IMGT annotations. Across donors, most TCR sequences were observed very rarely, whereas some public TCRs were present in many individuals. A cluster of highly shared sequence variants was judged likely to be a technical artifact of the sequencing pipeline. This cohort had only TCR beta chains sequenced, and the lack of alpha or paired-chain data limited which features could be detected. Cytomegalovirus status was reported to be diagnosed by the classifier with high specificity and sensitivity in both the original and validation cohorts. It was suggested by the authors that the approach could potentially be generalized to other disease states and immunological phenotypes.

V sheds 2 bases and J sheds 8 bases, leaving 13 bases between their ends. The germline V gene supplies CDR1 SGHDT and CDR2 YYEEEE. The CDR3 runs 14 residues from the cysteine to the phenylalanine. The kept DNA is CDR3 alone, 42 bases in frame from the first base. Library construction relied on the immunoSEQ multiplex PCR assay. For the multiplex PCR, a mixture combining 60 forward primers for TCR Vbeta segments and 13 reverse primers for TCR Jbeta segments was used. The CDR3 region of rearranged TCR beta genes was amplified from genomic DNA by a multiplex PCR assay. The amplified TCR beta libraries were sequenced on the Illumina HiSeq System as 87-base-pair reads. The original pipeline was this. A later analysis counted about 80 million unique TCR beta chains across the 600 to 850 repertoires, and some 12 million of these chains were shared by at least two donors. To remove PCR and sequencing errors, raw reads were error-corrected and collapsed into unique sequences using a nearest-neighbor algorithm that merged closely related sequences. To assign V, D and J gene segments, CDR3 sequences were aligned to IMGT reference sequences. Each retained sequence needed at least a six-nucleotide match to both a V gene segment and a J gene segment. Rearrangements were classified as productive when the CDR3 lacked stop codons and remained in frame with V and J, and all other rearrangements were classified as non-productive. Following IMGT convention, CDR3 was defined as the stretch from the second conserved V-encoded cysteine up to the conserved J-encoded phenylalanine. The earlier analysis of about 620 of the donors excluded sequences that lacked an unambiguous match to a single V gene segment. In an earlier analysis of several hundred of the donors, V segments were called functional above 56.7% productive rearrangements and were called segregating when the between-donor standard deviation exceeded 5%. A statistical classification framework was built to diagnose cytomegalovirus status from the catalog of TCR beta chain sequences. A later analysis assigned V and J genes by comparing TCR nucleotide sequences with IMGT/GENE-DB human TR gene sequences. In a later analysis, CDR3 sequences and most-parsimonious VDJ recombination scenarios were assigned using the TCRdist pipeline. A later analysis defined each TCR beta chain by its CDR3 amino acid sequence plus V-gene family, and excluded reads lacking a unique V-gene family. As a way to deal with suspected cross-contamination and a sequencing artifact, a later analysis dropped 592 nucleotide sequences that were highly shared and had low generation probability. For each public chain, a later analysis derived a clonal expansion index from normalized ranks of inferred template counts within each repertoire. A later analysis computed generation probabilities with a VDJ recombination model fitted to out-of-frame rearrangements, and checked the results against IGoR. A later analysis scored TCR-TCR, TCR-HLA and TCR-CMV co-occurrence with hypergeometric tests, applying a repertoire-size bias correction to TCR pairs. To estimate false discovery rates, a later analysis permuted the HLA or CMV assignments 20 times. In a later analysis, co-occurring TCRs were grouped using DBSCAN, and TCRdist sequence similarity was added for clustering within HLA-allele-positive subsets. For co-occurrence clustering, repertoires with fewer than 30,000 or more than 120,000 public chains were excluded, along with roughly five repertoires with anomalous nucleotide sharing. As stored in TCRdb, this immuneACCESS dataset retains in-frame rearrangements with V and J assigned. A fraction of the clones does not appear; measured against another copy, unresolved V genes explain less than half of the discrepancy, and the remainder lacks a known reason. V, J and clone size are those of that table, while D and trimming were read from the DNA. The sample data list under 250,000 clones, and about 80% of these were observed just once. The ten largest clones represent roughly 10% of the sample.

With respect to this clone: This receptor's antigen is unknown. No much larger clone is present one base from it, and per-base qualities are unavailable.

In total, roughly 710 healthy bone marrow donors made up the cohort. All cohort members were sampled while nominally healthy, although unrecorded immune exposures were likely present. The donor tested CMV seropositive and was one of the 289 seropositive cohort members. A peripheral blood sample was collected from each donor, and TCR beta sequencing was performed on peripheral blood mononuclear cells. The Qiagen DNeasy Blood Extraction Kit was used to extract genomic DNA from the blood cell samples. The chain is encoded by TRBV5-6 joined to TRBJ1-4; matching of 6 bases hints at TRBD1 as the D gene. The specimen sequenced was PBMCs. The source of this sequence is a woman aged 45-60 years in good health and CMV-seropositive. The nucleotide sequence is TGTGCCAGCAGCTTAGGCAGGGGTCGGGAAAAACTGTTTTTT. This yields the protein CASSLGRGREKLFF.